The 17 T cell receptor beta chains reported below all come from one sample, sequenced in a study of T cells in Graves' hyperthyroidism and ophthalmopathy. Amplification yielded TCR beta CDR3 regions, with RNA transcripts as the source. With the HTBI primer set, the TCR CDR3 went through a first round of RT-PCR. In TCRdb, the multiplex PCR reads were re-called with MiXCR into one record per CDR3 protein. This sample carries 390,000 or so distinct CDR3 sequences, roughly 14% of them seen once, and the ten largest clones take approximately 13%. The sequenced sample consisted of blood. These receptors came from a man between 18 and 29 years old with Graves' ophthalmopathy.

The chain combines TRBV7-9 with TRBJ1-2; 10 nucleotides align to TRBD1. With V trimmed by 6 bases and J by 3 bases, 16 bases remained unmatched. The CDR3 spans 18 residues. Germline CDR1 reads SEHNR; CDR2 reads FQNEAQ (reference sequence). CDR3 protein: CASSTQYGTGDGYYGYTF. The CDR3 bases are TGTGCCAGCAGTACTCAATATGGGACAGGGGACGGGTACTATGGCTACACCTTC.

The chain combines TRBV19 with TRBJ1-1, with 8 bases lining up with TRBD1. In germline, CDR1 is LNHDA, CDR2 SQIVND (reference sequence). CDR3 size: 12 residues. The V gene end was trimmed by 7 bases and the J gene end by 10 bases; junction bases not matched to a gene: 8. CDR3 coding DNA: TGTGCCAGTACCTATCGGACAGGGCGAGCTTTCTTT. Protein: CASTYRTGRAFF.

V usage is TRBV6-2 or TRBV6-3 and J usage is TRBJ1-1, with 7 bases aligning to TRBD1. From germline, CDR1 is MNHEY and CDR2 SVGEGT. Trimming at V came to 6 bases and at J to 3 bases, leaving 16 bases not matched to a gene. CDR3 length: 17 residues. The CDR3 DNA reads TGTGCCAGCAGGCGACAGGGTGGAGTAGTGGTGGACACTGAAGCTTTCTTT. Its protein product is CASRRQGGVVVDTEAFF.

In this sample, this clonotype turned up many times. The genes are TRBV12-5 and TRBJ1-5, with D unclear. The V end was cut by 6 bases, the J end by 2 bases, with 17 bases between. The CDR3 is 16 residues long. The germline gives CDR1 LGHNT, CDR2 FRNRAP. CDR3 bases: TGTGCTAGTGGGGTGCGGACTCAAGGAGGCAATCAGCCCCAGCATTTT. Encoded protein: CASGVRTQGGNQPQHF.

The J gene is TRBJ2-3, the V gene TRBV5-1; 7 bases align to TRBD2. The V segment lost 0 bases and the J segment 3 bases; nucleotides outside the gene matches: 7. This CDR3 is built from 16 residues. Germline V lookup: CDR1 SGHRS, CDR2 YFSETQ. CDR3: CASSLGALGGTDTQYF. The CDR3 DNA reads as TGCGCCAGCAGCTTGGGGGCGCTCGGGGGGACAGATACGCAGTATTTT.

This clonotype was seen at least ten times. The rearrangement joins TRBV30 to TRBJ1-5, with 8 positions matching TRBD1. CDR1 is GTSNPN and CDR2 is SVGIG in the germline V gene (reference sequence). CDR3 length equals 14 residues. The ends lost 2 bases at V and 6 bases at J; junction bases unmatched: 6. This CDR3 reads CAWSQGALSQPQHF. The CDR3 region has the DNA TGTGCCTGGAGTCAGGGGGCGCTTAGTCAGCCCCAGCATTTT.

This clonotype came up many times. J is TRBJ2-3 and V is TRBV28, with D maybe TRBD2 (7 bases). The CDR3 length is 13 residues. The germline CDR1 and CDR2 sequences are MDHEN and SYDVKM. V lost 8 bases and J lost 3, with 12 bases in between. This CDR3 reads CASEGGGTDTQYF. DNA for the CDR3: TGTGCCAGCGAAGGGGGGGGTACAGATACGCAGTATTTT.

This clonotype was detected ten times or more. This sequence joins TRBV3-1 and TRBJ1-4; no reliable D call. This CDR3 has 15 amino acids. Trimming took off 0 bases at V and 5 bases at J, with 10 bases between the two ends. The germline CDR1 and CDR2 sequences are LGHDT and YNNKEL (reference sequence). In DNA, the CDR3 is TGTGCCAGCAGCCAAGACCGGAGAGTGAATGAAAAACTGTTTTTT. Translating gives CASSQDRRVNEKLFF.

This clonotype came up many times. The CDR3 protein is CASSLDVPTDTQYF. The CDR3 DNA sequence: TGCGCCAGCAGCTTGGACGTGCCCACGGACACGCAGTATTTT. The chain links TRBV5-1 to TRBJ2-3; D is unclear. Germline values: CDR1 SGHRS, CDR2 YFSETQ. V was trimmed by 0 bases and J by 9 bases, leaving 14 bases between them. The CDR3 length is 14 residues.

This rearrangement joins TRBV9 to TRBJ2-1; D not certain. CDR3 size: 15 residues. Germline V lookup: CDR1 SGDLS, CDR2 YYNGEE. V lost 0 bases, J lost 1 base, and 8 bases lay in between. CDR3: CASSVGLMSYNEQFF. The CDR3 coding sequence is TGTGCCAGCAGCGTAGGGCTTATGTCCTACAATGAGCAGTTCTTC.

At least ten counts were recorded for this clonotype. The V gene is TRBV5-1, the J gene TRBJ2-1; TRBD2 matches at 7 bases. The length of the CDR3 is 15 residues. V trimming: 6 bases; J trimming: 7 bases; junction bases outside the gene matches: 13. The germline CDR1 and CDR2 sequences are SGHRS and YFSETQ. In nucleotides, the CDR3 is TGCGCCAGCACCCGTTTAGAGCGGGGAGGTAATGAGCAGTTCTTC. Its protein product is CASTRLERGGNEQFF.

The rearrangement uses TRBV12-3 or TRBV12-4 and TRBJ2-5, with a weak D call TRBD2 (7 bases). Trimming took off 5 bases at V and 7 bases at J, with 20 bases between the two ends. The CDR3 runs to 15 residues. The CDR3: CASSPLTGGVLTQYF. The CDR3 DNA follows: TGTGCCAGCAGTCCCCTAACGGGGGGCGTTCTGACCCAGTACTTC.

In this sample, this clonotype turned up a few times. This rearrangement joins TRBV29-1 to TRBJ1-3, with a possible D match to TRBD1 (5 bases). Germline V CDR1 and CDR2: SQVTM, ANQGSEA. This CDR3 has 17 amino acids. V dropped 7 bases and J dropped 2 bases, with 24 bases sitting between them. CDR3 nucleotide sequence: TGCAGCGCCGAAGGGGCCTCCTACCCTCCCCCTGGAAACACCATATATTTT. Protein product: CSAEGASYPPPGNTIYF.

As regards this clonotype: The junction shows a germline mismatch at one end, possibly a read error. The chain combines TRBV20-1 with TRBJ2-1; possible D gene TRBD2, 7 bases. Germline assignment: CDR1 DFQATT and CDR2 SNEGSKA (reference sequence). The CDR3 runs 16 residues. Written as DNA, the CDR3 is TGCAGTGCCAGAGACTCGGGGGGCTATGACGGCGATGAGCAGTTCTTC. Translated, it gives CSARDSGGYDGDEQFF.

The chain couples TRBV10-3 to TRBJ2-3; D is ambiguous. V dropped 2 bases and J dropped 9 bases, with 6 bases sitting between them. The germline gives CDR1 ENHRY, CDR2 SYGVKD. The CDR3 is 11 amino acids. In DNA, the CDR3 is TGTGCCATCAGTGAGCACATCACGCAGTATTTT. This translates into CAISEHITQYF.

This clonotype has a handful of counts. A much more abundant neighbour one base away suggests this may be a read error. This rearrangement joins TRBV12-3 or TRBV12-4 to TRBJ1-1; no clear D. V gave up 2 bases and J gave up 7 bases, with 11 bases separating them. There are 13 residues in the CDR3. CDR3 in amino acids: CASSLLGSIEAFF. The CDR3 DNA sequence: TGTGCCAGCAGTTTACTGGGCTCAATTGAAGCTTTCTTT.

The J gene is TRBJ1-4, the V gene TRBV4-2; no firm D call. Germline V gives CDR1 LGHNA, CDR2 YNFKEQ. The CDR3 has 14 residues. Between the trimmed V and J ends, which lost 1 base and 7 bases, there was a span of 10 bases. The CDR3 region is CASSQGGWSEKLFF. The CDR3 region has the DNA TGTGCCAGCAGCCAAGGCGGGTGGAGTGAAAAACTGTTTTTT.